What follows are 17 T cell receptor beta chains derived from one specimen sequenced in a study of molecular identifiers for immune sequencing clone quantification. TCRdb re-derived calls from the PCR reads in MiXCR, one entry per CDR3 protein. This sample has just under 650,000 distinct CDR3 sequences, with around 20% found just once. Sequencing input: naive CD8+ T cells from blood, with Jurkat cell RNA spiked in. The subset here: FACS-sorted CD8+CD4-CCR7+CD45RA+ naive T cells. These receptors came from a human donor in good health. Some libraries in this study had Jurkat cell RNA spiked in.

This clonotype was seen a handful of times. The J gene is TRBJ2-5, the V gene TRBV7-9, with 9 bases matching TRBD2. The J segment lost 1 base and the V segment lost 8 bases, leaving 5 bases of the junction unmatched. The V gene's germline CDR1 is SEHNR and CDR2 FQNEAQ (reference sequence). CDR3 size: 14 residues. CDR3 coding DNA: TGTGCCAGCCGGGCGGGGGGGTTCCAAGAGACCCAGTACTTC. Protein sequence: CASRAGGFQETQYF.

This clonotype was counted at least ten times. The V gene is TRBV13, the J gene TRBJ1-2; maybe TRBD1 (5 bases). CDR1 PRHDT and CDR2 FYEKMQ come from the germline V gene (reference sequence). V gave up 6 bases and J gave up 2 bases, with 10 bases separating them. The CDR3 spans 13 residues. The CDR3 sequence is CASRGRANYGYTF. The CDR3 nucleotides are TGTGCCAGCAGGGGCAGGGCGAACTATGGCTACACCTTC. The full variable domain, rest sourced from reference TRBV13 and TRBJ1-2, is AAGVIQSPRHLIKEKRETATLKCYPIPRHDTVYWYQQGPGQDPQFLISFYEKMQSDKGSIPDRFSAQQFSDYHSELNMSSLELGDSALYFCASRGRANYGYTFGSGTRLTVV.

This clonotype was detected ten times or more. This chain connects TRBV4-3 to TRBJ2-7; D is undetermined. This CDR3 is built from 12 residues. Germline V gives CDR1 LGHNA, CDR2 YSLEER. V dropped 3 bases and J dropped 5 bases, with 8 bases sitting between them. This chain's CDR3 is CASSQGHNEQYF. The CDR3 DNA sequence: TGCGCCAGCAGCCAGGGCCATAACGAGCAGTACTTC.

The chain has TRBV27 and TRBJ1-2; D might be TRBD1 (5 bases). The CDR3 has 14 residues. The ends were cut back, 5 bases at V and 7 bases at J, with 17 bases in the middle. Per germline, CDR1 MNHEY and CDR2 SMNVEV (reference sequence). This CDR3 reads CASSMSGTGAGYTF. Here the CDR3 DNA reads TGTGCCAGCAGTATGTCGGGGACCGGTGCTGGCTACACCTTC.

Concerning this clonotype itself: One base away lies a much larger clone, so this may be a sequencing read error. J is TRBJ2-7 and V is TRBV7-9; D perhaps matches TRBD1 (6 bases). The germline V gene encodes CDR1 SEHNR and CDR2 FQNEAQ (reference sequence). V was pared by 5 bases and J by 2 bases, with 19 bases between. The CDR3 is 16 residues long. The CDR3: CASSPGRVDSPYEQYF. CDR3 bases: TGTGCCAGCAGCCCTGGGCGGGTGGACAGCCCCTACGAGCAGTACTTC.

This clonotype has only a few counts. A much larger clone is a single base away; this may be a read error. The rearrangement joins TRBV11-3 to TRBJ2-3; D may be TRBD1 (6 bases). The CDR3 is made up of 14 amino acids. Germline assignment: CDR1 SGHNT and CDR2 YENEEA. V was pared by 4 bases and J by 2 bases, with 10 bases between. CDR3 nucleotides: TGTGCCAGCAGCTCGGACAGCGACACAGATACGCAGTATTTT. Protein: CASSSDSDTDTQYF.

A few counts support this clonotype. This chain joins TRBV6-2 or TRBV6-3 and TRBJ2-4, with 8 bases fitting TRBD2. V lost 6 bases, J lost 5 bases, and 12 bases stayed unmatched. CDR3 length equals 16 residues. Germline V gene lookup returns CDR1 MNHEY and CDR2 SVGEGT. The CDR3, as DNA: TGTGCCAGCAGCAAGCGCGGGGGGCGCGTGGAAAACATTCAGTACTTC. Translation gives CASSKRGGRVENIQYF.

This clonotype appeared many times. The chain carries TRBV30 and TRBJ2-7; TRBD1 aligns across 10 bases. J was trimmed by 5 bases and V by 2 bases; bases with no gene match: 6. CDR1 is GTSNPN and CDR2 is SVGIG in the germline V gene (reference sequence). The CDR3 extends over 14 amino acids. CDR3 residues: CAWSRSGTGDEQYF. Here the CDR3 DNA reads TGTGCCTGGAGTCGATCCGGGACAGGGGACGAGCAGTACTTC. The complete variable domain, with remaining parts taken from reference TRBV30 and TRBJ2-7, reads SQTIHQWPATLVQPVGSPLSLECTVEGTSNPNLYWYRQAAGRGLQLLFYSVGIGQISSEVPQNLSASRPQDRQFILSSKKLLLSDSGFYLCAWSRSGTGDEQYFGPGTRLTVT.

At least ten counts were recorded for this clonotype. The J gene is TRBJ2-5, the V gene TRBV14; D is unresolved. Trimming left V 0 bases short and J 0 bases short, with 5 bases between. This CDR3 is built from 14 residues. In germline, CDR1 is SGHDN, CDR2 FVKESK. The CDR3 here is CASSQDLYQETQYF. The CDR3 bases are TGTGCCAGCAGCCAAGACCTGTACCAAGAGACCCAGTACTTC.

This clonotype occurred many times. The genes are TRBV5-4 and TRBJ2-7; 8 nucleotides match TRBD2. Germline lookup yields CDR1 SGHNT and CDR2 YYREEE (reference sequence). This CDR3 is built from 15 residues. V trimming: 2 bases; J trimming: 5 bases; junction bases outside the gene matches: 9. The CDR3 protein is CASSFRLASGHEQYF. In DNA form, the CDR3 reads TGTGCCAGCAGCTTTCGACTAGCGTCGGGACACGAGCAGTACTTC.

This clonotype was detected ten times or more. The chain has TRBV28 and TRBJ2-3, with D maybe TRBD2 (6 bases). There are 14 residues in the CDR3. Germline CDR1 MDHEN, CDR2 SYDVKM. Trimming pared 4 bases from V and 2 bases from J, leaving 10 bases between. CDR3 DNA: TGTGCCAGCAGTTCGCGGGGATTCACAGATACGCAGTATTTT. Amino acid sequence: CASSSRGFTDTQYF. The whole variable domain, filled in from reference TRBV28 and TRBJ2-3, reads DVKVTQSSRYLVKRTGEKVFLECVQDMDHENMFWYRQDPGLGLRLIYFSYDVKMKEKGDIPEGYSVSREKKERFSLILESASTNQTSMYLCASSSRGFTDTQYFGPGTRLTVL.

This clonotype was counted ten times or more. The chain couples TRBV7-9 to TRBJ1-1, with 7 positions matching TRBD1. The junction had 11 bases not matched to a gene; V was cut back by 2 bases and J by 2 bases. Germline V CDR1 and CDR2: SEHNR, FQNEAQ (reference sequence). The CDR3 consists of 17 residues. CDR3 DNA sequence: TGTGCCAGCAGCTTAATACCCGGGACAGAACCAAACACTGAAGCTTTCTTT. Encoded protein: CASSLIPGTEPNTEAFF.

This chain links TRBV27 with TRBJ1-4; TRBD1 agrees at 9 bases. There are 14 residues in the CDR3. With V trimmed by 4 bases and J by 7 bases, 4 bases remained unmatched. Germline V lookup: CDR1 MNHEY, CDR2 SMNVEV (reference sequence). This CDR3 reads CASSSQGAGEKLFF. Here the CDR3 DNA reads TGTGCCAGCAGTTCACAGGGGGCGGGTGAAAAACTGTTTTTT.

This clonotype was seen repeatedly, ten times or more. The chain is built from TRBV14 and TRBJ2-6; D perhaps matches TRBD1 (5 bases). Per germline, CDR1 SGHDN and CDR2 FVKESK. V lost 4 bases to trimming and J lost 0 bases, with 16 bases between them. CDR3 length equals 18 residues. In DNA, the CDR3 is TGTGCCAGCAGCCCCAGGTCAGGGCATCCCTCTGGGGCCAACGTCCTGACTTTC. Protein sequence: CASSPRSGHPSGANVLTF.

Worth noting for this clonotype: Given a much more abundant clone one base away, this may be a read error. The V call is TRBV30, the J call TRBJ2-7, with D perhaps TRBD2 (5 bases). Trimming cost V 3 bases and J 4 bases, with 13 bases left between them. The CDR3 has 13 residues. Germline assignment: CDR1 GTSNPN and CDR2 SVGIG (reference sequence). The CDR3 DNA is TGTGCCTGGAGCCCGGGGTCCCTTTACGAGCAGTACTTC. The encoded protein is CAWSPGSLYEQYF. Filled out from reference TRBV30 and TRBJ2-7, the complete variable domain reads SQTIHQWPATLVQPVGSPLSLECTVEGTSNPNLYWYRQAAGRGLQLLFYSVGIGQISSEVPQNLSASRPQDRQFILSSKKLLLSDSGFYLCAWSPGSLYEQYFGPGTRLTVT.

This clonotype was seen many times. V gene TRBV4-1 combines with J gene TRBJ2-4, with a possible D match to TRBD1 (5 bases). The V and J ends lost 3 bases and 0 bases respectively, with 9 bases between them. The CDR3 loop spans 15 amino acids. The germline V gene encodes CDR1 MGHRA and CDR2 YSYEKL. This CDR3 reads CASSHLTAAKNIQYF. DNA for the CDR3: TGCGCCAGCAGCCACCTGACAGCAGCCAAAAACATTCAGTACTTC.

Ten or more counts support this clonotype. The chain links TRBV6-5 to TRBJ2-3; possible D gene TRBD1, 6 bases. The germline V and J ends were trimmed by 11 bases and 3 bases, with 15 bases remaining between them. This CDR3 has 13 amino acids. The germline V gene encodes CDR1 MNHEY and CDR2 SVGAGI. CDR3 sequence reads: CAAQGTRTDTQYF. The CDR3 DNA is TGTGCCGCACAGGGTACGAGGACAGATACGCAGTATTTT.